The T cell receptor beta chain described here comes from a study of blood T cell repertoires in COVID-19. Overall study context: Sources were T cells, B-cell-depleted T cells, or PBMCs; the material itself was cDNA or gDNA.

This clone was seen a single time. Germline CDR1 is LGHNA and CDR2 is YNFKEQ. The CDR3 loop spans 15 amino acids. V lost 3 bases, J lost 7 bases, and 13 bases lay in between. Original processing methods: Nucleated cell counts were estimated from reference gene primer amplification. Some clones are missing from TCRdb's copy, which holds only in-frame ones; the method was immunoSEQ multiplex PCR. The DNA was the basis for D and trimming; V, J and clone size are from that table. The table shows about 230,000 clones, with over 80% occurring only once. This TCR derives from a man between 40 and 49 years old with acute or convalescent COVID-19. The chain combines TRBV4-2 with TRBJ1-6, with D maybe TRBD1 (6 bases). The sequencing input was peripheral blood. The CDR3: CASSQDRKPNSPLHF. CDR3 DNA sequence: TGTGCCAGCAGCCAGGACAGAAAGCCCAATTCACCCCTCCACTTT.